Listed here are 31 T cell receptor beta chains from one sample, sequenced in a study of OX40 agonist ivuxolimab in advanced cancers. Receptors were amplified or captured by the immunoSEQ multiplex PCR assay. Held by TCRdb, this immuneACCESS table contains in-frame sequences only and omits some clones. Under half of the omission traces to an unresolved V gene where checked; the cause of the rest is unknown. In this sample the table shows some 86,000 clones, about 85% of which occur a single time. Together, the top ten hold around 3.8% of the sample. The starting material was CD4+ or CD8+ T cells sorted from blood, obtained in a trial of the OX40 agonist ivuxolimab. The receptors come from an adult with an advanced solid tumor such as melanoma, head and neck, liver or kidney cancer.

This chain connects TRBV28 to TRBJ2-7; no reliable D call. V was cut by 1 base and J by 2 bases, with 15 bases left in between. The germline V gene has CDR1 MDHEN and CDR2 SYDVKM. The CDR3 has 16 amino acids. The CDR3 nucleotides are TGTGCCAGCAGTTTATCTGGCACCCTCGGTACCTACGAGCAGTACTTC. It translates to CASSLSGTLGTYEQYF.

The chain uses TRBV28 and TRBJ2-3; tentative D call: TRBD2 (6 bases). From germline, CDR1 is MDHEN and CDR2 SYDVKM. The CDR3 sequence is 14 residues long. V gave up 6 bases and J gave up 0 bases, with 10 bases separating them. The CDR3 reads CASRAGTSTDTQYF. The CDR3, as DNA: TGTGCCAGCAGGGCGGGGACTAGCACAGATACGCAGTATTTT.

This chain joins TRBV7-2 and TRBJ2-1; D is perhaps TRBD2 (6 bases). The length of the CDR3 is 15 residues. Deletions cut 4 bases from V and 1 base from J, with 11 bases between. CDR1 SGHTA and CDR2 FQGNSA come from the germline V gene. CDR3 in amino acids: CASSYRDLSYNEQFF. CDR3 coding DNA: TGTGCCAGCAGCTACCGGGACTTATCCTACAATGAGCAGTTCTTC.

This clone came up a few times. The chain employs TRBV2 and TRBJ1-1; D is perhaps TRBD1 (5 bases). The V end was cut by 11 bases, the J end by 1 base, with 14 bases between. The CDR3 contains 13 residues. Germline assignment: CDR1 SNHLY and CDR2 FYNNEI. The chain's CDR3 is CAGTYGENTEAFF. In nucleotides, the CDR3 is TGTGCCGGGACGTATGGGGAGAACACTGAAGCTTTCTTT.

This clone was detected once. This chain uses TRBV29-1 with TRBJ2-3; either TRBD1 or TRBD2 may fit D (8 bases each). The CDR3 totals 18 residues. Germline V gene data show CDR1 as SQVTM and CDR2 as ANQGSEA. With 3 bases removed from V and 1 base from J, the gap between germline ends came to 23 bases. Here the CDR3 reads CSVEVRGLGGRRTDTQYF. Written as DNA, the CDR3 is TGCAGCGTTGAGGTCAGGGGGCTGGGCGGGAGGCGCACAGATACGCAGTATTTT.

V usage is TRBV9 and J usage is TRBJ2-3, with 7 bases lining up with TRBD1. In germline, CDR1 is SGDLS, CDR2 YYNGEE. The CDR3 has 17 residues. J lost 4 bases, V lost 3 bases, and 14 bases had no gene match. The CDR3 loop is CASSASGQVRFPDTQYF. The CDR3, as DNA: TGTGCCAGCAGCGCTTCCGGACAGGTTAGGTTCCCAGATACGCAGTATTTT.

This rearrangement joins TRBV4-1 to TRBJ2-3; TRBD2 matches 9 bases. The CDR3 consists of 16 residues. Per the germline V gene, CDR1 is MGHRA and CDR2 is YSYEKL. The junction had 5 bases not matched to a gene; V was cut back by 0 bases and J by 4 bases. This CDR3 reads CASSQDIAGVSDTQYF. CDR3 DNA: TGCGCCAGCAGCCAAGATATAGCGGGAGTCTCAGATACGCAGTATTTT.

CDR3 loop: CASSYGRFEYEQYF. DNA of the CDR3: TGTGCCAGCAGTTACGGCCGGTTTGAGTACGAGCAGTACTTC. This chain links TRBV6-5 with TRBJ2-7; no definite D call. The CDR3 is 14 residues long. Germline CDR1 is MNHEY and CDR2 is SVGAGI. Trimming took off 2 bases at V and 4 bases at J, with 12 bases between the two ends.

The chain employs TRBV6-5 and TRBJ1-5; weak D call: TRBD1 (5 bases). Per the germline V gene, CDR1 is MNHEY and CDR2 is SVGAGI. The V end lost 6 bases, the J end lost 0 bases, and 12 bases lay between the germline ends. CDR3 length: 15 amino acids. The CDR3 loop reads CASSPRGVSNQPQHF. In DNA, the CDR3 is TGTGCCAGCAGCCCTCGGGGGGTTAGCAATCAGCCCCAGCATTTT.

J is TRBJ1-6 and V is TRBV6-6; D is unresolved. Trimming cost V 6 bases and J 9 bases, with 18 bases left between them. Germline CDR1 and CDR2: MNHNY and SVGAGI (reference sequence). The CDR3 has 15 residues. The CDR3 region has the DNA TGTGCCAGCAGCCTACGCCGGGGATGGAGTTCACCCCTCCACTTT. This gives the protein CASSLRRGWSSPLHF.

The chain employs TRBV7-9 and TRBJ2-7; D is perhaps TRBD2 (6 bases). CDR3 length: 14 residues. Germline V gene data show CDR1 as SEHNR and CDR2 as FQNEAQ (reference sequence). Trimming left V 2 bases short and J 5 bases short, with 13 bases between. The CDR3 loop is CASSLTSSRDEQYF. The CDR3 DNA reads TGTGCCAGCAGCTTAACTAGCAGTCGAGACGAGCAGTACTTC.

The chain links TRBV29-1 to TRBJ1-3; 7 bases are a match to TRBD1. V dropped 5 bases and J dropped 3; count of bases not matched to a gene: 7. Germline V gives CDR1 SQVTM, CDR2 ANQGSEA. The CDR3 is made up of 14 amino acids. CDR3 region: CSVPQGVCGNTIYF. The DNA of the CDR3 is TGCAGCGTTCCCCAGGGGGTCTGTGGAAACACCATATATTTT.

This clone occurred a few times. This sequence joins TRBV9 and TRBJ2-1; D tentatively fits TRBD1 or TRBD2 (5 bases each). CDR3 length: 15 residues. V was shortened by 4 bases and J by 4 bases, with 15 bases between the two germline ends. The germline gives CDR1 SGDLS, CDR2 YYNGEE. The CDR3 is CASSPTGTDYNEQFF. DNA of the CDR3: TGTGCCAGCAGCCCAACCGGGACCGATTACAATGAGCAGTTCTTC. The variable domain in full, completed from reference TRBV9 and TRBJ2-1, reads DSGVTQTPKHLITATGQRVTLRCSPRSGDLSVYWYQQSLDQGLQFLIQYYNGEERAKGNILERFSAQQFPDLHSELNLSSLELGDSALYFCASSPTGTDYNEQFFGPGTRLTVL.

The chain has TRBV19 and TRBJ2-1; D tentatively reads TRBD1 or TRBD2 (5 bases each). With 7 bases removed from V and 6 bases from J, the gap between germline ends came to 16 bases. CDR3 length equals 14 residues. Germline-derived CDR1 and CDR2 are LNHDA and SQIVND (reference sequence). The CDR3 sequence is CASTSHGTPNEQFF. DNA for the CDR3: TGTGCCAGTACCTCGCATGGGACCCCCAATGAGCAGTTCTTC.

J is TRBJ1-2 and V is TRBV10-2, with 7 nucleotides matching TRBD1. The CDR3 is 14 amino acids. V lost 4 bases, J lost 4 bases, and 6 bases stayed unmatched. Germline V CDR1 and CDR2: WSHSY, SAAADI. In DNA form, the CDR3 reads TGCGCCAGCAGTGGGGGACAGACCTTCTATGGCTACACCTTC. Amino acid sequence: CASSGGQTFYGYTF.

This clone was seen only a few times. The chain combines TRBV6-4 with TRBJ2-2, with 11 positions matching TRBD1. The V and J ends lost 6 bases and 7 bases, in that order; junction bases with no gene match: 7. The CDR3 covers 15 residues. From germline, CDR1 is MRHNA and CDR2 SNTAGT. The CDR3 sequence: CASSPGQGDHGELFF. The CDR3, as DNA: TGTGCCAGCAGCCCGGGACAGGGGGATCACGGGGAGCTGTTTTTT.

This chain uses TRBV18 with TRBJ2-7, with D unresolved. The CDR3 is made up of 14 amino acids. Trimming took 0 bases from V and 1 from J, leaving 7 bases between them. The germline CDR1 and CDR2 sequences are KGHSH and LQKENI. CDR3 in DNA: TGTGCCAGCTCACCACCGGACGATTCCTACGAGCAGTACTTC. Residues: CASSPPDDSYEQYF.

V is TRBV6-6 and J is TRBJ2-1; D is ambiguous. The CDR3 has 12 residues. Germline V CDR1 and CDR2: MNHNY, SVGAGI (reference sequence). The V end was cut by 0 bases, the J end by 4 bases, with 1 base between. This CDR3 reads CASSYSYNEQFF. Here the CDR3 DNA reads TGTGCCAGCAGTTACTCGTACAATGAGCAGTTCTTC.

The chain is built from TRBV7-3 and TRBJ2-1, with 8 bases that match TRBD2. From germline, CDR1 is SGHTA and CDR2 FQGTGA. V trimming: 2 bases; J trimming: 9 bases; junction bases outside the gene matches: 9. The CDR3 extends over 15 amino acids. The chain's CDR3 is CASSLEGTRGGEQFF. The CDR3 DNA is TGTGCCAGCAGCTTAGAAGGGACTAGAGGCGGTGAGCAGTTCTTC.

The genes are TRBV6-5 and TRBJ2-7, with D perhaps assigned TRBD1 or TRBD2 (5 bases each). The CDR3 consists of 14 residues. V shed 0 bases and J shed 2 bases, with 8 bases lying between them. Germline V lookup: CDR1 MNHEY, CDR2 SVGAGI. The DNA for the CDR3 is TGTGCCAGCAGTTACTCGAGAGGGGCCTACGAGCAGTACTTC. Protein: CASSYSRGAYEQYF.

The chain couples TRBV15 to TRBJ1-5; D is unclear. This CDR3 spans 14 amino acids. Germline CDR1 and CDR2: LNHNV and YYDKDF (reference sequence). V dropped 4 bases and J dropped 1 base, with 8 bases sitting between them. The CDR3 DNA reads TGTGCCACCAGCAAGCATCCGAGCAATCAGCCCCAGCATTTT. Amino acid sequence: CATSKHPSNQPQHF.

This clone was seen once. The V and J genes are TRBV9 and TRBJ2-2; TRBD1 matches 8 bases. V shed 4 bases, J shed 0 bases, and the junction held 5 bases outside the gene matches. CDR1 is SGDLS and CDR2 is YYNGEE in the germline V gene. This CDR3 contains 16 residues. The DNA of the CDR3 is TGTGCCAGCAGCCCCAGGACAGGGTCGAACACCGGGGAGCTGTTTTTT. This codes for CASSPRTGSNTGELFF.

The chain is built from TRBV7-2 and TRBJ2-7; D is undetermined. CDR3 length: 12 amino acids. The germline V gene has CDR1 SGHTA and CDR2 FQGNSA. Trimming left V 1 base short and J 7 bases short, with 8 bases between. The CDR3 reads CASSLVVGEQYF. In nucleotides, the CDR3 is TGTGCCAGCAGCTTAGTAGTGGGAGAGCAGTACTTC.

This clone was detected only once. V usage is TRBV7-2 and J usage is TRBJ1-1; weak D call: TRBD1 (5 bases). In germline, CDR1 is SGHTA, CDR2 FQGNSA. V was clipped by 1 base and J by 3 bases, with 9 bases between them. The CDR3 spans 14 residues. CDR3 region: CASSLVGGDTEAFF. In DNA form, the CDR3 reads TGTGCCAGCAGCTTAGTAGGAGGGGACACTGAAGCTTTCTTT.

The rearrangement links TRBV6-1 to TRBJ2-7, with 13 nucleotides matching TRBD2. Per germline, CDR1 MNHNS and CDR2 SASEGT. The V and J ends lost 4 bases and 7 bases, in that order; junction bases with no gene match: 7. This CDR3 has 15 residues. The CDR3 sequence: CASSVLAGGPQEQYF. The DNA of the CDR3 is TGTGCCAGCAGTGTACTAGCGGGAGGGCCCCAGGAGCAGTACTTC.

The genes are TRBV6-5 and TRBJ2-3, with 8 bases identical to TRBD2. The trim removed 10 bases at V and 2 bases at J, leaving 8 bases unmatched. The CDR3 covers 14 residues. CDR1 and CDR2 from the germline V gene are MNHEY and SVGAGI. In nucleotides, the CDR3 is TGTGCCACCCAGGCGGGAGGCCTCACAGATACGCAGTATTTT. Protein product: CATQAGGLTDTQYF.

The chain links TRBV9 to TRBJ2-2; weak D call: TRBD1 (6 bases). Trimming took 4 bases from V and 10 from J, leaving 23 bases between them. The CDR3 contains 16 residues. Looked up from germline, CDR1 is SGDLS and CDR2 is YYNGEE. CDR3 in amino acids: CASSTGTTQTFVELFF. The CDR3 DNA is TGTGCCAGCAGCACCGGGACAACACAAACCTTCGTGGAGCTGTTTTTT.

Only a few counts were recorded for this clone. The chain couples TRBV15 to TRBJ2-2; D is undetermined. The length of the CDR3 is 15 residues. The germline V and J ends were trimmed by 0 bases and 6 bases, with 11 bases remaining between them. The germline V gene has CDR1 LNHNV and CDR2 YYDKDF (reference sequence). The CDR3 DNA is TGTGCCACCAGCAGAGATCATGGGGTCCCCGGGGAGCTGTTTTTT. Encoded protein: CATSRDHGVPGELFF.

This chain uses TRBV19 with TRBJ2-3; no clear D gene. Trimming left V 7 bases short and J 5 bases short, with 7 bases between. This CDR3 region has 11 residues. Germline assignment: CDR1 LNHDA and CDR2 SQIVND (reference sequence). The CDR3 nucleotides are TGTGCCAGTACATCGAGAGATACGCAGTATTTT. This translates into CASTSRDTQYF.

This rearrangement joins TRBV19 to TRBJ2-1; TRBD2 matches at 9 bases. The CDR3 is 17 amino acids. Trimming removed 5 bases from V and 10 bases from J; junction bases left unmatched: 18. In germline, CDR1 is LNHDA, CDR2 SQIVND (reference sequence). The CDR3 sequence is CASSSPLVAGVGQEQFF. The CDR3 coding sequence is TGTGCCAGTAGTTCTCCCTTGGTAGCGGGAGTTGGACAGGAGCAGTTCTTC.

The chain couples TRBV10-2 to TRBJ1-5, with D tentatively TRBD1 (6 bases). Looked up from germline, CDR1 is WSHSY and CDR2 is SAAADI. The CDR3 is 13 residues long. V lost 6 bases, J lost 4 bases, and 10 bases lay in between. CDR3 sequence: CASRVGGNQPQHF. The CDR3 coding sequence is TGCGCCAGCAGGGTAGGGGGAAATCAGCCCCAGCATTTT.